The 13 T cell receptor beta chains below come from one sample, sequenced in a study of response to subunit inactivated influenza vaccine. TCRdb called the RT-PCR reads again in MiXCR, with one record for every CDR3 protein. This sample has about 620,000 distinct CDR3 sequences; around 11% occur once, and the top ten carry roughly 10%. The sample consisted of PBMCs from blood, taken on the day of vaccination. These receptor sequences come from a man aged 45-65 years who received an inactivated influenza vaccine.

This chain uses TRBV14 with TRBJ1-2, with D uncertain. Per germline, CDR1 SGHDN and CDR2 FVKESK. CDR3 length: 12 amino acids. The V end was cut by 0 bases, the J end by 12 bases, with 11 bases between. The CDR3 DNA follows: TGTGCCAGCAGCCAAGAAGTTGGGCCGCACACCTTC. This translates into CASSQEVGPHTF.

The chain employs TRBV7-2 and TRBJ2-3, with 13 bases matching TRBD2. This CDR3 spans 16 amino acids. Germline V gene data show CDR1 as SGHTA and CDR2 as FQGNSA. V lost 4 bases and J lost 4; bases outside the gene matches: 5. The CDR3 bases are TGTGCCAGCAGCTGGACTAGCGGGAGATCCCCAGATACGCAGTATTTT. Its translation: CASSWTSGRSPDTQYF.

The DNA of the CDR3 is TGTGCCAGCAGCAAAGGGCTAGCGGGGTTCACCCAGTACTTC. It translates to CASSKGLAGFTQYF. The V call is TRBV21-1, the J call TRBJ2-5; the table's D call, TRBD2, has no DNA check behind it. TRBV21-1 is described as a pseudogene. This CDR3 is 14 amino acids long.

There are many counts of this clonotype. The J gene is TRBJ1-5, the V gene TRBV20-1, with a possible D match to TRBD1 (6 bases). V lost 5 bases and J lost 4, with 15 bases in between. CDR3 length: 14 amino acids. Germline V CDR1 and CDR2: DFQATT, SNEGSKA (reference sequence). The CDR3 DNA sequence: TGCAGTGCTCCCGGAGGGGGGGCAAATCAGCCCCAGCATTTT. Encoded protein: CSAPGGGANQPQHF.

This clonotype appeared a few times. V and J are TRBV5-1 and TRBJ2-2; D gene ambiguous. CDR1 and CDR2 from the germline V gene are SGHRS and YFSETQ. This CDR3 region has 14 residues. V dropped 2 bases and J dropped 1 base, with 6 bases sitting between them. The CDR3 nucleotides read TGCGCCAGCAGCTTCGCACTGAACACCGGGGAGCTGTTTTTT. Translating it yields CASSFALNTGELFF.

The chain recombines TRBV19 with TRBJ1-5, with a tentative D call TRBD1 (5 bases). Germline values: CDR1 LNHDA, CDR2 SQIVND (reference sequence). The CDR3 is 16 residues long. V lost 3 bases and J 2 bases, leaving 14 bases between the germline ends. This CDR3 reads CASSIMSDSRNQPQHF. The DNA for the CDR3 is TGTGCCAGTAGTATTATGAGCGACAGCCGCAATCAGCCCCAGCATTTT. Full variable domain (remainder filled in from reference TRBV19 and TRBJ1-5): DGGITQSPKYLFRKEGQNVTLSCEQNLNHDAMYWYRQDPGQGLRLIYYSQIVNDFQKGDIAEGYSVSREKKESFPLTVTSAQKNPTAFYLCASSIMSDSRNQPQHFGDGTRLSIL.

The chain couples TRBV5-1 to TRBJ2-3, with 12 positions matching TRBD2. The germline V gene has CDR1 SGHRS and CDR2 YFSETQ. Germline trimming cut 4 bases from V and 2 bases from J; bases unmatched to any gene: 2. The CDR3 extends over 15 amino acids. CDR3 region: CASSRTSGATDTQYF. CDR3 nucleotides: TGCGCCAGCAGCCGGACTAGCGGGGCCACAGATACGCAGTATTTT.

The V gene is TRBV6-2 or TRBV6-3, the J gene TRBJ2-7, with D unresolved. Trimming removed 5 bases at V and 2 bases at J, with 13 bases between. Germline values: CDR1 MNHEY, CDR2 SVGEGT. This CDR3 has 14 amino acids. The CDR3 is CASSLTDLAYEQYF. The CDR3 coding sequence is TGTGCCAGCAGTCTTACCGACCTGGCCTACGAGCAGTACTTC.

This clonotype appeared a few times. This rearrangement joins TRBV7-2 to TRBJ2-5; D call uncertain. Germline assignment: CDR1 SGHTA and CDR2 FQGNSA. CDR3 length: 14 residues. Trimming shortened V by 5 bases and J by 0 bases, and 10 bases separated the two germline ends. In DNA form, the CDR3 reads TGTGCCAGCAGCCAGGATGTGCACCAAGAGACCCAGTACTTC. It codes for CASSQDVHQETQYF.

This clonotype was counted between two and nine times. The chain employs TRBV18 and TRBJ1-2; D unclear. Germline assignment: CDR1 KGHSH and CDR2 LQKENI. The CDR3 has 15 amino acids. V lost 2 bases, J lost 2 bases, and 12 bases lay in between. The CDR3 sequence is CASSPTGLTNYGYTF. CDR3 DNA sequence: TGTGCCAGCTCACCAACCGGGCTGACAAACTATGGCTACACCTTC.

In DNA, the CDR3 is TGTGCCAGCAGTGAAAACGCAGGGGGAGGACCTGAAGCTTTCTTT. Translating it yields CASSENAGGGPEAFF. V usage is TRBV6-1 and J usage is TRBJ1-1; 7 nucleotides align to TRBD1. The CDR3 runs 15 residues. V lost 2 bases to trimming and J lost 6 bases; unmatched junction nucleotides: 9. In germline, CDR1 is MNHNS, CDR2 SASEGT.

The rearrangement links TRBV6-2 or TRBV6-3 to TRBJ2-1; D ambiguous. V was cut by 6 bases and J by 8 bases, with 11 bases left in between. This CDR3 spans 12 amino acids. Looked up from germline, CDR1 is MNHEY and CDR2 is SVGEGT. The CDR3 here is CASSPPIDEQFF. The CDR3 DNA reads TGTGCCAGCAGCCCACCTATAGATGAGCAGTTCTTC.

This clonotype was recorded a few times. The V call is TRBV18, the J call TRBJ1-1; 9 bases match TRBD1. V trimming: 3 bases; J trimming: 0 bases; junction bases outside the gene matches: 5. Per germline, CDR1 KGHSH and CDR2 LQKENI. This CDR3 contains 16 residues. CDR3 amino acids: CASSPRTGAMNTEAFF. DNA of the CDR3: TGTGCCAGCTCACCCCGGACAGGGGCGATGAACACTGAAGCTTTCTTT.